The 20 T cell receptor beta chains below were found in one sample sequenced in a study of blood T cells in healthy people across ages. A J-beta primer mix and a sample-barcoded 5' primer were used in a second PCR of roughly 7 to 12 cycles. TCRdb ran MiXCR on the 5' RACE reads and lists one entry per CDR3 protein. The table lists around 1,700,000 distinct CDR3 sequences, roughly 30% of them singletons. The sequencing input was blood. Receptors originate from a woman aged 25 to 45 in good health.

This clonotype has a count of ten or more. The chain carries TRBV9 and TRBJ2-7; 8 positions match TRBD1. CDR3 length: 12 amino acids. CDR1 is SGDLS, CDR2 YYNGEE, per germline. With V trimmed by 3 bases and J by 6 bases, 2 bases remained unmatched. CDR3 nucleotides: TGTGCCAGCAGCGCTACAGGGGGCGAGCAGTACTTC. Amino acid sequence: CASSATGGEQYF.

V and J are TRBV7-3 and TRBJ2-1; TRBD1 aligns across 9 bases. This CDR3 comprises 13 residues. Germline V lookup: CDR1 SGHTA, CDR2 FQGTGA. After removal of 8 bases from V and 5 bases from J, the junction contained 4 bases not matched to a gene. DNA of the CDR3: TGTGCCAGCGGGACAGGGCCTGACAATGAGCAGTTCTTC. Protein: CASGTGPDNEQFF.

V and J are TRBV5-1 and TRBJ1-5; perhaps TRBD1 as D (5 bases). In germline, CDR1 is SGHRS, CDR2 YFSETQ. The CDR3 extends over 15 amino acids. Trimming left V 4 bases short and J 4 bases short, with 15 bases between. CDR3 nucleotides: TGCGCCAGCAGCCATGACAGCTACGGGAATCAGCCCCAGCATTTT. It specifies CASSHDSYGNQPQHF.

For this clonotype: One end of the junction does not line up with germline, which may come from a read error. This chain links TRBV3-1 with TRBJ2-1, with D perhaps matching TRBD1 or TRBD2 (5 bases each). This CDR3 contains 13 residues. The V gene's germline CDR1 is LGHDT and CDR2 YNNKEL (reference sequence). The CDR3 DNA is TGTGCCTGCAGCCCGGGGCCCCAATTTGAGCAGTTCTTC. This translates into CACSPGPQFEQFF.

A few counts support this clonotype. The chain links TRBV20-1 to TRBJ2-1, with TRBD2 identical over 7 bases. Looked up from germline, CDR1 is DFQATT and CDR2 is SNEGSKA (reference sequence). This CDR3 has 16 residues. The V and J ends lost 6 bases and 4 bases, in that order; junction bases with no gene match: 15. CDR3 nucleotide sequence: TGCAGTGCGATCACCGGGCGGGGGATTTCATACAATGAGCAGTTCTTC. Translated: CSAITGRGISYNEQFF.

This clonotype was observed at least ten times. J is TRBJ2-7 and V is TRBV20-1, with D tentatively TRBD2 (6 bases). The CDR3 is made up of 12 amino acids. Per germline, CDR1 DFQATT and CDR2 SNEGSKA (reference sequence). V lost 3 bases to trimming and J lost 6 bases, with 12 bases between them. CDR3 coding DNA: TGCAGTGCTAGTCCCATTAGCGGCGAGCAGTACTTC. Translated, it gives CSASPISGEQYF.

This clonotype was counted ten times or more. J is TRBJ2-5 and V is TRBV20-1; TRBD2 agrees at 11 bases. In germline, CDR1 is DFQATT, CDR2 SNEGSKA (reference sequence). The CDR3 loop spans 14 amino acids. The DNA for the CDR3 is TGCAGCGGGACTAGCGGAACCGTCCGAGAGACCCAGTACTTC. Translation gives CSGTSGTVRETQYF.

This rearrangement joins TRBV2 to TRBJ2-3; 12 bases match TRBD2. Per germline, CDR1 SNHLY and CDR2 FYNNEI. The CDR3 has 17 residues. V lost 1 base and J lost 2; bases outside the gene matches: 4. The CDR3 spells CASSEELAGGLTDTQYF. For the CDR3, the DNA is TGTGCCAGCAGTGAAGAGCTAGCGGGGGGGCTCACAGATACGCAGTATTTT.

This clonotype was observed a handful of times. The chain joins TRBV5-5 to TRBJ2-7; TRBD1 is a possible D gene (5 bases). The CDR3 consists of 14 residues. Trimming left V 2 bases short and J 1 base short, with 10 bases between. Germline V CDR1 and CDR2: SGHKS, YYEKEE (reference sequence). The CDR3 here is CASSFGAESYEQYF. The CDR3 bases are TGTGCCAGCAGCTTTGGGGCCGAATCCTACGAGCAGTACTTC.

In regard to this clonotype: A much larger clone is a single base away; this may be a read error. This chain connects TRBV20-1 to TRBJ2-7, with unresolved D. The germline CDR1 and CDR2 sequences are DFQATT and SNEGSKA (reference sequence). The CDR3 consists of 12 residues. Trimming left V 4 bases short and J 2 bases short, with 9 bases between. CDR3 residues: CSAKTGTYEQYF. CDR3 nucleotides: TGCAGTGCTAAAACTGGCACCTACGAGCAGTACTTC.

The rearrangement links TRBV20-1 to TRBJ2-5; 12 bases are shared with TRBD1. The CDR3 extends over 15 amino acids. J lost 1 base, V lost 6 bases, and 6 bases had no gene match. Per the germline V gene, CDR1 is DFQATT and CDR2 is SNEGSKA (reference sequence). This CDR3 reads CSASPGQGAQETQYF. The CDR3 region has the DNA TGCAGTGCGTCTCCGGGACAGGGGGCCCAAGAGACCCAGTACTTC.

Comment on this clonotype: A read error may be the cause here, since a much bigger clone is one base away. The chain has TRBV21-1 and TRBJ2-5; TRBD1 is the table's D call and was not checked against the DNA. TRBV21-1 has pseudogene status. The length of the CDR3 is 12 residues. CDR3 amino acids: CVKRQGGWEQYF. The CDR3 DNA follows: TGTGTCAAGCGACAGGGGGGTTGGGAGCAGTACTTC.

This clonotype was detected a few times. The chain couples TRBV6-5 to TRBJ1-6, with D tentatively TRBD1 (5 bases). Germline V CDR1 and CDR2: MNHEY, SVGAGI. Trimming cost V 6 bases and J 6 bases, with 15 bases left between them. The CDR3 is 15 residues long. CDR3 sequence reads: CASRGGAGFNSPLHF. The CDR3 nucleotides read TGTGCCAGCAGGGGTGGGGCAGGCTTTAATTCACCCCTCCACTTT.

CDR3 loop: CATAGSSNQPQHF. CDR3 DNA sequence: TGTGCCACCGCGGGGAGTAGCAATCAGCCCCAGCATTTT. This chain uses TRBV19 with TRBJ1-5; D ambiguous. The CDR3 covers 13 residues. Germline lookup yields CDR1 LNHDA and CDR2 SQIVND (reference sequence). V shed 10 bases and J shed 0 bases, with 10 bases lying between them.

The chain links TRBV5-1 to TRBJ2-2, with D perhaps matching TRBD1 (5 bases). V shed 2 bases and J shed 5 bases, with 13 bases lying between them. Germline-derived CDR1 and CDR2 are SGHRS and YFSETQ. The CDR3 covers 15 residues. The CDR3 sequence is CASSLVAGQTGELFF. For the CDR3, the DNA is TGCGCCAGCAGCTTAGTGGCAGGACAAACCGGGGAGCTGTTTTTT.

Ten or more counts support this clonotype. The gene calls are TRBV7-9 and TRBJ2-1; TRBD1 aligns across 7 bases. The CDR3 covers 15 residues. The V gene's germline CDR1 is SEHNR and CDR2 FQNEAQ (reference sequence). The junction had 6 bases not matched to a gene; V was cut back by 6 bases and J by 1 base. CDR3 in amino acids: CASRDDRVSYNEQFF. The DNA for the CDR3 is TGTGCCAGCAGGGACGACAGGGTTTCCTACAATGAGCAGTTCTTC.

This clonotype showed up just a few times. This chain uses TRBV28 with TRBJ2-3; D is perhaps TRBD1 (6 bases). The V gene's germline CDR1 is MDHEN and CDR2 SYDVKM. This CDR3 contains 14 residues. V lost 4 bases, J lost 4 bases, and 12 bases lay in between. DNA of the CDR3: TGTGCCAGCAGTTCGGCAGGGGTCGCAGATACGCAGTATTTT. Its protein product is CASSSAGVADTQYF.

V gene TRBV7-2 combines with J gene TRBJ2-3; 9 positions agree with TRBD2. The V gene end was trimmed by 4 bases and the J gene end by 0 bases; junction bases not matched to a gene: 14. Germline V CDR1 and CDR2: SGHTA, FQGNSA. CDR3 length: 19 amino acids. CDR3 protein: CASSSEGGRLAASTDTQYF. In nucleotides, the CDR3 is TGTGCCAGCAGCTCGGAGGGGGGGCGACTAGCGGCTAGCACAGATACGCAGTATTTT.

The sample holds many counts of this clonotype. The chain is built from TRBV29-1 and TRBJ2-3, with TRBD1 matching 8 bases. The CDR3 is 14 residues long. The V and J ends lost 6 bases and 1 base, in that order; junction bases with no gene match: 6. The germline V gene encodes CDR1 SQVTM and CDR2 ANQGSEA. The CDR3 loop reads CSVNRGLGTDTQYF. Written as DNA, the CDR3 is TGCAGCGTAAACAGGGGGTTAGGCACAGATACGCAGTATTTT.

In its sample, this clonotype was seen a few times. CDR3 sequence: CATSDPAGGENEKLFF. The CDR3 region has the DNA TGTGCCACCAGTGATCCTGCAGGGGGGGAGAATGAAAAACTGTTTTTT. The V and J genes are TRBV24-1 and TRBJ1-4, with TRBD1 matching over 7 bases. CDR1 and CDR2 from the germline V gene are KGHDR and SFDVKD. Unmatched junction bases numbered 8, after V lost 3 bases and J lost 5 bases. The CDR3 is made up of 16 amino acids.